This is a list of T cell receptor beta chains from one sample in a study of blood T cell repertoires in COVID-19. Some clones are missing from TCRdb's copy, which holds only in-frame ones; the method was immunoSEQ multiplex PCR. The sample includes approximately 89,000 clones, approximately 75% seen only once; the top ten take 10% to 15%. The sequenced material came from peripheral blood. The source of these receptors is a human donor in a cohort sampled during active COVID-19. CDR3s include the opening cysteine and the closing phenylalanine or tryptophan. Each record gives: D gene, clone size, V gene, J gene, CDR3 DNA, CDR3 protein. A D gene is named only where the DNA matches it firmly. Some rows have no size entry. The others give once, few or many, or a class for an expanded clone.

>-|-|TRBV5-6|TRBJ1-6
TGTGCCAGCAGCTCTTTAGGGGTATCCTATAATTCACCCCTCCACTTT
CASSSLGVSYNSPLHF
>-|many|TRBV7-3|TRBJ1-2
TGTGCCAGCAGCTTAGTACACCAAAACTATGGCTACACCTTC
CASSLVHQNYGYTF
>-|-|TRBV18|TRBJ2-7
TGTGCCAGCTCACCTTCGAGCAACGAGCAGTACTTC
CASSPSSNEQYF
>TRBD2|once|TRBV10-3|TRBJ2-5
TGTGCCATCAGTGAGTCAACCAGCGGGGGCCAAGAGACCCAGTACTTC
CAISESTSGGQETQYF
>-|-|TRBV6-5|TRBJ2-2
TGTGCCAGCAGGCAGGGTTGGAACGGGGAGCTGTTTTTT
CASRQGWNGELFF
>-|-|TRBV11-2|TRBJ1-1
TGTGCCAGCAGCGACGACAGGATGGAAGCTTTCTTT
CASSDDRMEAFF
>TRBD1|-|TRBV7-2|TRBJ2-3
TGTGCCAGCAGCTCAAGGGGACAGGGTTACGATACGCAGTATTTT
CASSSRGQGYDTQYF
>TRBD1|-|TRBV11-3|TRBJ2-2
TGTGCCAGCAGCCTCGGACAGGGGTTGAACACCGGGGAGCTGTTTTTT
CASSLGQGLNTGELFF
>-|-|TRBV2|TRBJ2-5
TGTGCCAGCAGAGTATTCCCAAGCGAGGAGACCCAGTACTTC
CASRVFPSEETQYF
>TRBD2|-|TRBV5-5|TRBJ2-1
TGTGCCAGCAGCTTGGGACAGTTAGCGGGGGAGCAGTTCTTC
CASSLGQLAGEQFF
>-|few|TRBV5-1|TRBJ1-1
TGCGCCAGCAGCTTGGTCACAGGGATGAACACTGAAGCTTTCTTT
CASSLVTGMNTEAFF
>-|-|TRBV18|TRBJ2-2
TGTGCCAGCTCACCGGACACCTCGTTGGTATTAGGGGAGCTGTTTTTT
CASSPDTSLVLGELFF
>-|-|TRBV9|TRBJ2-2
TGTGCCAGCAGCCCCAGGTCAGGGGAGCTGTTTTTT
CASSPRSGELFF
>TRBD1|-|TRBV9|TRBJ1-1
TGTGCCAGCAGCGTTAGGGACAGCTACACTGAAGCTTTCTTT
CASSVRDSYTEAFF
>-|-|TRBV24-1|TRBJ1-5
TGTGCCACCAGTTCTTTGCAGAGCAATCAGCCCCAGCATTTT
CATSSLQSNQPQHF
>TRBD1|-|TRBV24-1|TRBJ2-3
TGTGCCACCAGTGACCCGGGACAGGGGAAAACAGATACGCAGTATTTT
CATSDPGQGKTDTQYF
>-|-|TRBV18|TRBJ1-2
TGTGCCAGCTCACCGCAGACAGCTAACTATGGCTACACCTTC
CASSPQTANYGYTF
>-|-|TRBV27|TRBJ1-2
TGTGCCAGCAGTGTCGGGGGGCTCTATGGCTACACCTTC
CASSVGGLYGYTF
>-|-|TRBV10-3|TRBJ1-2
TGTGCCATCAGTGATTTTCAGGGAAGAAACTATGGCTACACCTTC
CAISDFQGRNYGYTF
>-|-|TRBV15|TRBJ1-1
TGTGCCACCCAGGGACTGTCAGCGGGTCGGACTTTCTTT
CATQGLSAGRTFF
>TRBD2|few|TRBV2|TRBJ2-5
TGTGCCACCACTCCAGGACTAGTGGCAGAGACCCAGTACTTC
CATTPGLVAETQYF
>TRBD1|-|TRBV28|TRBJ1-5
TGTGCCAGCGACAGGGGAGGGGGAAATCAGCCCCAGCATTTT
CASDRGGGNQPQHF
>-|-|TRBV7-2|TRBJ1-1
TGTGCCAGCAGCTTAGAACGGGGAGCTGAAGCTTTCTTT
CASSLERGAEAFF
>TRBD2|-|TRBV6-2/TRBV6-3|TRBJ2-7
TGTGCCAGCAGCCCGGGACTAGCGATCTCCTACGAGCAGTACTTC
CASSPGLAISYEQYF
>-|-|TRBV30|TRBJ1-1
TGTGCCTGGAGTGTACTAGGGAATACTGAAGCTTTCTTT
CAWSVLGNTEAFF
>TRBD1|-|TRBV5-6|TRBJ1-1
TGTGCCAGCAGCTTGATAGGGACAGCGACCTTAGGGACTGAAGCTTTCTTT
CASSLIGTATLGTEAFF
>-|-|TRBV5-6|TRBJ1-5
TGTGCCAGCAGCTTGGGGGGCTTCCAGCCCCAGCATTTT
CASSLGGFQPQHF
>-|-|TRBV6-5|TRBJ1-4
TGTGCCAGCAGTTCCATGGTCAGGGATGAAAAACTGTTTTTT
CASSSMVRDEKLFF
>TRBD2|-|TRBV18|TRBJ2-1
TGTGCCAGCTCACCACGTCTGTGGACTAGCGGGGGCCGATCCTACAATGAGCAGTTCTTC
CASSPRLWTSGGRSYNEQFF
>TRBD2|-|TRBV9|TRBJ2-1
TGTGCCAGCAGCGAAAGGGGACTAGCGGGAACCTACAATGAGCAGTTCTTC
CASSERGLAGTYNEQFF
>-|-|TRBV6-5|TRBJ1-3
TGTGCCAGCAGTTACTCGGCAGGCTCTGGAAACACCATATATTTT
CASSYSAGSGNTIYF
>-|-|TRBV19|TRBJ2-6
TGTGCCAGTAGTATCAGGACAGACCCCTCTGGGGCCAACGTCCTGACTTTC
CASSIRTDPSGANVLTF
>TRBD1|-|TRBV5-1|TRBJ2-5
TGCGCCAGTAGACAGGGGACGGAGACCCAGTACTTC
CASRQGTETQYF
>TRBD2|-|TRBV13|TRBJ2-1
TGTGCCAGCAGCCCGGTGCTGGGGCTAGCGGGGGGAAATACCTACAATGAGCAGTTCTTC
CASSPVLGLAGGNTYNEQFF
>TRBD1|-|TRBV7-2|TRBJ1-1
TGTGCCAGCAGCGAACAGGGGGACGACACTGAAGCTTTCTTT
CASSEQGDDTEAFF